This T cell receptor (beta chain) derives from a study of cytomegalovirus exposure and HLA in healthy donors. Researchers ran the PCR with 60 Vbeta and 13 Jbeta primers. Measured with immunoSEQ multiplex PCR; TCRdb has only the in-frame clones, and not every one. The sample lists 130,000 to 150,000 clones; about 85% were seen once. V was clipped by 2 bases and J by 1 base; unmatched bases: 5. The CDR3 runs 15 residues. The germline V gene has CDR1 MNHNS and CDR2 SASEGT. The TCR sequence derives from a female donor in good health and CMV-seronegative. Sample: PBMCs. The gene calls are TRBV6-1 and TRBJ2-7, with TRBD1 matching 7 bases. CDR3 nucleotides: TGTGCCAGCAGTGAACCAGGGGGTCCTTCCTACGAGCAGTACTTC. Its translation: CASSEPGGPSYEQYF.